This T cell receptor beta chain was sequenced in a study of blood T cell repertoires in COVID-19. On the study more broadly: Samples representing acute and convalescent COVID-19 were sourced from the United States, Italy and Spain. From T cells, B-cell-depleted T cells, or PBMCs came the material, which was cDNA or gDNA.

This clone was seen only a few times. Trimming took 7 bases from V and 3 from J, leaving 7 bases between them. The CDR3 length is 11 residues. Germline V gene data show CDR1 as LNHDA and CDR2 as SQIVND (reference sequence). Method: immunoSEQ multiplex PCR; TCRdb's copy keeps in-frame clones and lacks some. The sample has approximately 230,000 clones; just under 85% are singletons. Clinical histories supplied by participants themselves formed the basis of cohort assignment. Cohort 3 donors were reported recovered after two negative PCRs, clearance, or symptom resolution. This TCR came from a man aged 35-49 years who had recovered from COVID-19. Input material: PBMCs or T cells enriched from blood (not recorded which). V usage is TRBV19 and J usage is TRBJ2-7, with D hard to call. The CDR3 nucleotides are TGTGCCAGTACCAATTTCTACGAGCAGTACTTC. Encoded protein: CASTNFYEQYF.